This T cell receptor (beta chain) derives from a study of cytomegalovirus exposure and HLA in healthy donors. The PCR had 60 Vbeta and 13 Jbeta primers. Profiled with immunoSEQ multiplex PCR; TCRdb holds only in-frame clones, not every one. The data hold about 120,000 clones, with around 80% observed a single time. This receptor was taken from a human donor in good health. Sample: PBMCs.

The CDR3 sequence: CASRTTGDTEAFF. CDR3 nucleotide sequence: TGTGCCAGTAGGACTACAGGGGACACTGAAGCTTTCTTT. The chain couples TRBV19 to TRBJ1-1, with 7 nucleotides matching TRBD1. The V gene end was trimmed by 6 bases and the J gene end by 3 bases; junction bases not matched to a gene: 4. The germline CDR1 and CDR2 sequences are LNHDA and SQIVND (reference sequence). This CDR3 has 13 residues.